This TCR beta chain is drawn from a study of cytomegalovirus exposure and HLA in healthy donors. The PCR used 60 Vbeta and 13 Jbeta primers. Original processing notes: Around 80 million unique TCR beta chains, approximately 11 million of them shared, were counted by a later analysis. Only in-frame clones appear in the TCRdb table, and some are missing; sequencing was by immunoSEQ multiplex PCR. That table gives V, J and clone size, and the DNA gave D and trimming. The sample yields about 160,000 clones, 80% to 90% seen once. The study, taken as a whole, reports: Through in vitro validation, three CMV-associated chains were shown to be specific for CMV antigens.

In the case of this clone: What it recognizes is unknown.

Per germline, CDR1 SGHRS and CDR2 YFSETQ. J was trimmed by 0 bases and V by 0 bases; bases with no gene match: 9. The CDR3 length is 18 residues. The receptor was derived from a woman between 18 and 30 years old in good health and CMV-seronegative. The specimen was PBMCs. The chain joins TRBV5-1 to TRBJ2-3; TRBD1 matches at 8 bases. CDR3 nucleotides: TGCGCCAGCAGCTTGGCCCGGGACAGGTCCCTCAGCACAGATACGCAGTATTTT. Its translation: CASSLARDRSLSTDTQYF.